This TCR beta chain originates from a study of cytomegalovirus exposure and HLA in healthy donors. Regarding this clone: Its antigen is not known.

The CDR3 has 15 residues. Germline trimming cut 8 bases from V and 6 bases from J; bases unmatched to any gene: 6. CDR1 and CDR2 from the germline V gene are MNHEY and SVGAGI. Overall study results and limits: A few V segments could not be told apart, such as TRBV6-2 and TRBV6-3, and were left out. There were under 200 TCR beta chains listed as cytomegalovirus-associated.

The PCR ran on 60 Vbeta and 13 Jbeta primers. Only in-frame clones appear in the TCRdb table, and some are missing; sequencing was by immunoSEQ multiplex PCR. The table includes about 110,000 clones, 70% to 75% detected once. The gene calls are TRBV6-5 and TRBJ2-1, with TRBD2 matching over 14 bases. Material for sequencing was PBMCs. The source is a female donor in good health and CMV-seronegative. DNA of the CDR3: TGTGCCAGCGGGACTAGCGGGAGATGGGGCAATGAGCAGTTCTTC. Amino acid sequence: CASGTSGRWGNEQFF.